One and the same sample provided the 17 T cell receptor beta chains below, sequenced in a study of T-cell reconstitution after alpha-beta-depleted transplantation in children. Unique molecular identifiers were incorporated during preparation of the TCRbeta library. Via MiXCR, TCRdb re-called the PCR reads, giving one row per CDR3 protein. This table has under 250,000 distinct CDR3 sequences, roughly 18% appearing once. Sequencing was performed on PBMCs, mostly from graft donor cells, taken 360 days after TCRalphabeta/CD19-depleted stem cell transplant. These receptors were obtained from a male patient between 2 and 10 years old who had a stem cell transplant for acute lymphoblastic leukemia, so the T cells may come from the graft donor.

A few counts support this clonotype. The V and J genes are TRBV9 and TRBJ2-7, with D possibly TRBD1 on 6 matching bases. V was trimmed by 0 bases and J by 3 bases, leaving 19 bases between them. This CDR3 contains 17 residues. Germline V CDR1 and CDR2: SGDLS, YYNGEE. The CDR3 reads CASSVGAPDSKDYEQYF. The CDR3 DNA is TGTGCCAGCAGCGTAGGGGCCCCGGACAGCAAAGACTACGAGCAGTACTTC.

This clonotype appeared a few times. The DNA for the CDR3 is TGTGCCAGCAGCTCCAGGGGAGGGGGTCACACTGAAGCTTTCTTT. It is translated as CASSSRGGGHTEAFF. The chain combines TRBV7-8 with TRBJ1-1; TRBD1 is a possible D gene (6 bases). The V end was cut by 4 bases, the J end by 3 bases, with 15 bases between. CDR3 length: 15 residues. Looked up from germline, CDR1 is SGHVS and CDR2 is FQNEAQ.

This clonotype was counted at least ten times. The chain carries TRBV7-2 and TRBJ2-3; TRBD1 agrees at 10 bases. The germline V gene has CDR1 SGHTA and CDR2 FQGNSA. The length of the CDR3 is 15 residues. The trim removed 1 base at V and 8 bases at J, leaving 6 bases unmatched. The CDR3 bases are TGTGCCAGCAGCTTAGGAGGGGACAGGGGACTTACGCAGTATTTT. Translated, it gives CASSLGGDRGLTQYF.

This chain uses TRBV11-2 with TRBJ2-5; the D is unclear. Per the germline V gene, CDR1 is SGHAT and CDR2 is FQNNGV. The CDR3 extends over 12 amino acids. The V and J ends lost 5 bases and 7 bases respectively, with 11 bases between them. The CDR3 reads CASSPGERTQYF. The CDR3 coding sequence is TGTGCCAGCAGCCCAGGTGAAAGGACCCAGTACTTC.

The rearrangement joins TRBV7-2 to TRBJ2-7; 9 positions match TRBD1. The CDR3 covers 17 residues. Germline V gene sequence: CDR1 SGHTA, CDR2 FQGNSA. With V trimmed by 4 bases and J by 4 bases, 14 bases remained unmatched. CDR3 amino acids: CASSSIPGQGRLYEQYF. The CDR3, as DNA: TGTGCCAGCAGCTCCATTCCGGGACAGGGACGCCTTTACGAGCAGTACTTC. Complete variable domain (other parts from reference TRBV7-2 and TRBJ2-7): GAGVSQSPSNKVTEKGKDVELRCDPISGHTALYWYRQSLGQGLEFLIYFQGNSAPDKSGLPSDRFSAERTGGSVSTLTIQRTQQEDSAVYLCASSSIPGQGRLYEQYFGPGTRLTVT.

This clonotype was recorded a few times. The J gene is TRBJ2-5, the V gene TRBV7-9; D might be TRBD1 (7 bases). The CDR3 consists of 13 residues. Between the trimmed V and J ends, which lost 4 bases and 4 bases, there was a span of 10 bases. Looked up from germline, CDR1 is SEHNR and CDR2 is FQNEAQ (reference sequence). The CDR3 DNA follows: TGTGCCAGCAGCTACAGGGGAGGAGAGACCCAGTACTTC. This codes for CASSYRGGETQYF.

This chain connects TRBV12-3 or TRBV12-4 to TRBJ1-2; D is ambiguous. CDR3 length equals 12 residues. Between the trimmed V and J ends, which lost 7 bases and 4 bases, there was a span of 10 bases. The CDR3 here is CASTAGPYGYTF. The CDR3 DNA reads TGTGCCAGCACCGCCGGGCCCTATGGCTACACCTTC.

This clonotype has ten or more counts. V is TRBV12-3 or TRBV12-4 and J is TRBJ1-2; possible D gene TRBD1, 5 bases. The CDR3 spans 14 residues. Trimming left V 3 bases short and J 4 bases short, with 12 bases between. The CDR3 region has the DNA TGTGCCAGCAGTTTTATGGCAGGGTTCTATGGCTACACCTTC. Translating gives CASSFMAGFYGYTF.

This clonotype is medium-sized by share. The chain uses TRBV7-2 and TRBJ2-1; 8 bases are a match to TRBD1. CDR3 length: 15 residues. CDR1 is SGHTA and CDR2 is FQGNSA in the germline V gene. J was trimmed by 0 bases and V by 5 bases; bases with no gene match: 3. The CDR3 reads CASSIGQGSYNEQFF. In DNA form, the CDR3 reads TGTGCCAGCAGCATCGGACAGGGCTCCTACAATGAGCAGTTCTTC.

The J gene is TRBJ2-7, the V gene TRBV12-3 or TRBV12-4, with D maybe TRBD2 (5 bases). Trimming cost V 7 bases and J 2 bases, with 12 bases left between them. There are 13 residues in the CDR3. In DNA, the CDR3 is TGTGCCAGCACCCACGACGGGACCTACGAGCAGTACTTC. Translation gives CASTHDGTYEQYF.

The chain is built from TRBV5-5 and TRBJ1-2, with D possibly TRBD1 on 6 matching bases. Per the germline V gene, CDR1 is SGHKS and CDR2 is YYEKEE (reference sequence). V was pared by 0 bases and J by 2 bases, with 14 bases between. The CDR3 totals 16 residues. CDR3 in DNA: TGTGCCAGCAGCTTGGCCGGTAAAGGACAGAACTATGGCTACACCTTC. This codes for CASSLAGKGQNYGYTF.

This clonotype has a handful of counts. V gene TRBV15 combines with J gene TRBJ2-5, with a tentative D call TRBD2 (5 bases). Germline V gene lookup returns CDR1 LNHNV and CDR2 YYDKDF (reference sequence). V lost 6 bases and J 5 bases, leaving 16 bases between the germline ends. CDR3 length: 14 residues. DNA for the CDR3: TGTGCCACCAGGAACGGACTGGGTAGGGAGACCCAGTACTTC. Its translation is CATRNGLGRETQYF.

This chain links TRBV20-1 with TRBJ2-5; D unresolved. The CDR3 covers 11 residues. Germline-derived CDR1 and CDR2 are DFQATT and SNEGSKA (reference sequence). V lost 3 bases and J lost 2, with 4 bases in between. This chain's CDR3 is CSASWQETQYF. The CDR3 DNA reads TGCAGTGCTAGTTGGCAAGAGACCCAGTACTTC.

This clonotype was recorded a few times. The chain links TRBV25-1 to TRBJ1-2; a possible D gene is TRBD1 (6 bases). Germline CDR1 and CDR2: MGHDK and SYGVNS. The germline V and J ends were trimmed by 7 bases and 4 bases, with 13 bases remaining between them. The CDR3 is 13 amino acids. Here the CDR3 DNA reads TGTGCCAGCATGGCAGGGGCCTTCTATGGCTACACCTTC. Its translation: CASMAGAFYGYTF.

The chain is built from TRBV12-3 or TRBV12-4 and TRBJ2-7; 8 bases are shared with TRBD1. V lost 6 bases to trimming and J lost 0 bases; unmatched junction nucleotides: 4. CDR3 length equals 14 residues. The CDR3 DNA reads as TGTGCCAGCAGCCAAGGACAGGGCTCCTACGAGCAGTACTTC. Encoded protein: CASSQGQGSYEQYF.

This clonotype turned up a few times. V gene TRBV28 combines with J gene TRBJ1-1; 7 bases fit TRBD1. Trimming cost V 5 bases and J 1 base; bases outside gene matches: 7. The CDR3 loop spans 15 amino acids. Germline V gene sequence: CDR1 MDHEN, CDR2 SYDVKM. CDR3 coding DNA: TGTGCCAGCAGTATAACCGGACAGGCGAACACTGAAGCTTTCTTT. Translation: CASSITGQANTEAFF. Filled out from reference TRBV28 and TRBJ1-1, the complete variable domain reads DVKVTQSSRYLVKRTGEKVFLECVQDMDHENMFWYRQDPGLGLRLIYFSYDVKMKEKGDIPEGYSVSREKKERFSLILESASTNQTSMYLCASSITGQANTEAFFGQGTRLTVV.

Ten or more counts support this clonotype. V and J are TRBV7-2 and TRBJ2-3; D may correspond to TRBD1 or TRBD2 (5 bases each). Germline loops: CDR1 SGHTA, CDR2 FQGNSA. Trimming removed 2 bases from V and 0 bases from J, with 15 bases in between. The CDR3 has 17 residues. CDR3 DNA: TGTGCCAGCAGCTTAAGGGTGAGGGGATCTAGCACAGATACGCAGTATTTT. Its protein is CASSLRVRGSSTDTQYF.